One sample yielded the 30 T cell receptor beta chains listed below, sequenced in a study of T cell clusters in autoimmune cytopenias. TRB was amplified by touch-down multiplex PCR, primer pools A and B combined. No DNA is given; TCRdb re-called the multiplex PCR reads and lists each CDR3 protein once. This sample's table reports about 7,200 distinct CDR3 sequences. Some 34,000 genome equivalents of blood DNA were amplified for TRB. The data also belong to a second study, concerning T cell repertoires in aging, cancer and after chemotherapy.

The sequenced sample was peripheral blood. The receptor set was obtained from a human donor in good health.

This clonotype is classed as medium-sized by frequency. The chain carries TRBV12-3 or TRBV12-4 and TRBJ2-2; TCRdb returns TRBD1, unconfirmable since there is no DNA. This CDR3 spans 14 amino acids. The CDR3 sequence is CASRGGLHTGELFF.

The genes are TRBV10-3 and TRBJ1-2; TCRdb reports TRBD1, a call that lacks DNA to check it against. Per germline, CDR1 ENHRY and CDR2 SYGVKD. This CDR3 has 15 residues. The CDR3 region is CAISEGTGGIYGYTF.

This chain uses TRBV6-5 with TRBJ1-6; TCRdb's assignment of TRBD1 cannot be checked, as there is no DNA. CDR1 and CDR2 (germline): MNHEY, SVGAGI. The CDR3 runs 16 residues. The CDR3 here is CASSFSGQGADSPLHF.

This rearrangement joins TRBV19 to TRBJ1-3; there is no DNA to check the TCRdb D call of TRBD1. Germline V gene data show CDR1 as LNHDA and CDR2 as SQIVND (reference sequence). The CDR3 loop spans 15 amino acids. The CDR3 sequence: CASSSSGTGLGPIYF. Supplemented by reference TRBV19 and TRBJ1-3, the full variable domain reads DGGITQSPKYLFRKEGQNVTLSCEQNLNHDAMYWYRQDPGQGLRLIYYSQIVNDFQKGDIAEGYSVSREKKESFPLTVTSAQKNPTAFYLCASSSSGTGLGPIYFGEGSWLTVV.

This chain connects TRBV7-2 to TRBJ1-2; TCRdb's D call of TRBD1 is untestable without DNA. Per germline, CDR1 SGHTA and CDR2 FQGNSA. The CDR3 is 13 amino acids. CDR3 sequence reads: CASSLDRAYGYTF.

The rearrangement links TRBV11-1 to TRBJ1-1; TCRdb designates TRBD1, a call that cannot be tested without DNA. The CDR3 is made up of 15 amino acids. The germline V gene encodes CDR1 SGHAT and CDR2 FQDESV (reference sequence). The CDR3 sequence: CASSTPGTGDTEAFF.

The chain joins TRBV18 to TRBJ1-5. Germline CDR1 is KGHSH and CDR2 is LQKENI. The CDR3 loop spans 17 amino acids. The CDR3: CASSPGGAVGGGQPQHF.

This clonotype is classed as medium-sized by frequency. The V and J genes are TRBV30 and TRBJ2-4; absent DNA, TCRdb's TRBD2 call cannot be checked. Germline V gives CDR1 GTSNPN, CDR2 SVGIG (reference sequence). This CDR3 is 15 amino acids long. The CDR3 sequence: CAWRGLALAKNIQYF.

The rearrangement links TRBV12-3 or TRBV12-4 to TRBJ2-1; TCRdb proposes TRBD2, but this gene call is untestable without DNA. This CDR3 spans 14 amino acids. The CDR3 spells CASRTSGSNVEQFF.

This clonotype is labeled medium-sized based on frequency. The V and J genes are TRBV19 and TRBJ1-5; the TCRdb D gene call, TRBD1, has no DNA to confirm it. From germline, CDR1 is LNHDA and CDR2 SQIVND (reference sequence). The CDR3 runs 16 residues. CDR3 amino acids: CASSSGTGNSNQPQHF.

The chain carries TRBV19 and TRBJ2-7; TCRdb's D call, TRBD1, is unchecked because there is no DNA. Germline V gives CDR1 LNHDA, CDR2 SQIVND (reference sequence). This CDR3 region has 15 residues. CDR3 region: CASSTGGTGGNEQYF.

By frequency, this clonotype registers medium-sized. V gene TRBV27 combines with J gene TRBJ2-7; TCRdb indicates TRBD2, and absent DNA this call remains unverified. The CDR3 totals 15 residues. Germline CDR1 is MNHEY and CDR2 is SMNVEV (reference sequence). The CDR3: CASSLSGTTTYEQYF.

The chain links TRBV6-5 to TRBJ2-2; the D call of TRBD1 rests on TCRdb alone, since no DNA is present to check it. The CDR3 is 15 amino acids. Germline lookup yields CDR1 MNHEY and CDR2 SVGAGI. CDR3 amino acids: CASSRQGVGTGELFF.

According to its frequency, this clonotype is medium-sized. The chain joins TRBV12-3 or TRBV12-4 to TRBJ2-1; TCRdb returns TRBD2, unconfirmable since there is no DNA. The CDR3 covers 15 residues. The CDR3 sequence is CASCPSGTRRPEQFF.

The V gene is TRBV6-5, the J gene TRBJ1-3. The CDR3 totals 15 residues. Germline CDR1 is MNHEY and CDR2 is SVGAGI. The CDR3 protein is CASRDLTGSGNTIYF.

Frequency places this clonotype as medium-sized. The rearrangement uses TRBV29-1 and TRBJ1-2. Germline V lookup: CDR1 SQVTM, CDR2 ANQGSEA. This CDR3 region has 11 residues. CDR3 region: CSVGVSHGYTF. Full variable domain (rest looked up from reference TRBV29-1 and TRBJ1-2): SAVISQKPSRDICQRGTSLTIQCQVDSQVTMMFWYRQQPGQSLTLIATANQGSEATYESGFVIDKFPISRPNLTFSTLTVSNMSPEDSSIYLCSVGVSHGYTFGSGTRLTVV.

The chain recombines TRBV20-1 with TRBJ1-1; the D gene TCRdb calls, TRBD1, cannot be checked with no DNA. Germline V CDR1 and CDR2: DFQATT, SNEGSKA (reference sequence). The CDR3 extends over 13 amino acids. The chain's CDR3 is CSAVRGGNTEAFF.

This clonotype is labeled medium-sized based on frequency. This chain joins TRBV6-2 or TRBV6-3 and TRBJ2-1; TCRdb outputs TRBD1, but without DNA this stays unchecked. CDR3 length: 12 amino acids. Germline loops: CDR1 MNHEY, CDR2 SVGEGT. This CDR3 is CASRPGDYEQFF.

The CDR3 reads CASSLWAGSLATNEKLFF. This chain connects TRBV6-5 to TRBJ1-4. Germline CDR1 MNHEY, CDR2 SVGAGI. The CDR3 covers 18 residues.

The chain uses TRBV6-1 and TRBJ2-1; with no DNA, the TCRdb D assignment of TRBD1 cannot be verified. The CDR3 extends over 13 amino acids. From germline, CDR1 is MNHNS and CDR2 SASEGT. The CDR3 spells CASSGVDPRREFF.

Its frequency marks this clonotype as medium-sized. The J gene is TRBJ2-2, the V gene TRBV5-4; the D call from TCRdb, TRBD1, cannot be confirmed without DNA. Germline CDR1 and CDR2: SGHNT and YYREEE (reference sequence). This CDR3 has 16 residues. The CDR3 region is CASSAPGQKNTGELFF.

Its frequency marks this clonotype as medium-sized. The CDR3 spells CATSRDRLAGINEQFF. This chain connects TRBV15 to TRBJ2-1; the D call of TRBD2 rests on TCRdb alone, since no DNA is present to check it. CDR3 length: 16 amino acids. Germline V gene lookup returns CDR1 LNHNV and CDR2 YYDKDF (reference sequence).

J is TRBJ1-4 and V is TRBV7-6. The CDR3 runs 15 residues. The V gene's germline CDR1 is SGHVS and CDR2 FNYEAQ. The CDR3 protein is CASSLEPATNEKLFF.

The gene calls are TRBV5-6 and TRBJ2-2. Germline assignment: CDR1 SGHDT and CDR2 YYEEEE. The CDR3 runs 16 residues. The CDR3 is CASSLERSLNTGELFF.

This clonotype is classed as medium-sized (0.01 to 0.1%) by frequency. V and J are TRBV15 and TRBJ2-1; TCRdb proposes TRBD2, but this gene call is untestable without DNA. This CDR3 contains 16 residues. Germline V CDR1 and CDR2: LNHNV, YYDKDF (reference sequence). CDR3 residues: CATSRENSLSYNEQFF.

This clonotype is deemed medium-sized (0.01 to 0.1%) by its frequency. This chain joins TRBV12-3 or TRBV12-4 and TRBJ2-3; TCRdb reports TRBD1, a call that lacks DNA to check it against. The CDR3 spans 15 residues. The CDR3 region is CASSLGGTDTDTQYF.

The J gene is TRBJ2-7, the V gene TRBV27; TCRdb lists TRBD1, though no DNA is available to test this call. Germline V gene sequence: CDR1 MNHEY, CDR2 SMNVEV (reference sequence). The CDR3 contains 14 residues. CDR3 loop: CASSLTGVPHEQYF.

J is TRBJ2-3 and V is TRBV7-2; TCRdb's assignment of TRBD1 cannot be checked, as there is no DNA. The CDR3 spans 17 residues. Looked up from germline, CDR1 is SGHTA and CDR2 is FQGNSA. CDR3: CASSLWVGTGRTDTQYF.

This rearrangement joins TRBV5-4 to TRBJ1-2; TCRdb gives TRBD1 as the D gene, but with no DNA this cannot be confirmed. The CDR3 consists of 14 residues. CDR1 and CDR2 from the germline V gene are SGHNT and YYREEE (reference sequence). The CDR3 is CASSFSGANYGYTF.

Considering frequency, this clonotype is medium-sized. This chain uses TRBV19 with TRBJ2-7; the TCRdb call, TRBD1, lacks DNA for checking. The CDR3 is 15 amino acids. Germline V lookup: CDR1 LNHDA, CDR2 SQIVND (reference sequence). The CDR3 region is CASSIDQGTAYEQYF.